The 6 T cell receptor beta chains below all came from one sample that was sequenced in a study of T cell repertoires in cytomegalovirus infection. Each CDR3 protein is one row after TCRdb ran MiXCR on the reads. This table holds about 400,000 distinct CDR3 sequences, 18% found once. Input material: PBMCs. Every receptor here comes from a human donor in good health (CMV status not recorded). Some clones in this sample may be carry-over from other donors' samples.

This clonotype was picked up many times. The rearrangement uses TRBV7-9 and TRBJ1-1, with unresolved D. The germline CDR1 and CDR2 sequences are SEHNR and FQNEAQ (reference sequence). The CDR3 spans 15 residues. Trimming stripped 4 bases from V and 4 bases from J, with 16 bases between. The CDR3 DNA reads TGTGCCAGCAGCTCTACGGCCGGGCGAGTCACTGAAGCTTTCTTT. Translation gives CASSSTAGRVTEAFF.

V is TRBV10-3 and J is TRBJ1-5; 8 bases agree with TRBD1. CDR3 length equals 14 residues. The trim removed 1 base at V and 7 bases at J, leaving 3 bases unmatched. Germline CDR1 is ENHRY and CDR2 is SYGVKD. CDR3 sequence reads: CAISEFDRGQPQHF. As DNA, the CDR3 is TGTGCCATCAGTGAGTTCGACAGGGGCCAGCCCCAGCATTTT.

This clonotype was picked up many times. The rearrangement uses TRBV12-3 or TRBV12-4 and TRBJ1-2; D not certain. The CDR3 contains 13 residues. V lost 2 bases, J lost 5 bases, and 9 bases lay in between. The CDR3 DNA reads TGTGCCAGCAGTTTATCGGCCTCTTATGGCTACACCTTC. It specifies CASSLSASYGYTF.

This clonotype showed up many times. The gene calls are TRBV7-2 and TRBJ2-7; possible D gene TRBD2, 6 bases. The germline V gene encodes CDR1 SGHTA and CDR2 FQGNSA. The germline V and J ends were trimmed by 6 bases and 0 bases, with 18 bases remaining between them. The CDR3 length is 16 residues. The CDR3 loop reads CASSSPGGGSSYEQYF. CDR3 sequence (DNA): TGTGCCAGCAGTTCCCCCGGTGGGGGGAGCTCCTACGAGCAGTACTTC. Together with reference TRBV7-2 and TRBJ2-7, the CDR3 gives the full variable domain: GAGVSQSPSNKVTEKGKDVELRCDPISGHTALYWYRQSLGQGLEFLIYFQGNSAPDKSGLPSDRFSAERTGGSVSTLTIQRTQQEDSAVYLCASSSPGGGSSYEQYFGPGTRLTVT.

This clonotype was seen at least ten times. The V call is TRBV7-2, the J call TRBJ2-6; D is tentatively TRBD1 or TRBD2 (5 bases each). Germline V gene data show CDR1 as SGHTA and CDR2 as FQGNSA. This CDR3 region has 16 residues. V lost 5 bases and J 4 bases, leaving 15 bases between the germline ends. The DNA for the CDR3 is TGTGCCAGCAGCACGAGGATGGGGGAAGGGGCCAACGTCCTGACTTTC. It codes for CASSTRMGEGANVLTF.

This clonotype was seen ten or more times. V and J are TRBV28 and TRBJ1-1; 9 bases fit TRBD1. Per germline, CDR1 MDHEN and CDR2 SYDVKM. This CDR3 region has 13 residues. J gave up 3 bases and V 8 bases, and 4 bases lay outside the gene matches. CDR3 amino acids: CASGTGQDTEAFF. The CDR3, as DNA: TGTGCCAGCGGGACAGGGCAGGACACTGAAGCTTTCTTT.